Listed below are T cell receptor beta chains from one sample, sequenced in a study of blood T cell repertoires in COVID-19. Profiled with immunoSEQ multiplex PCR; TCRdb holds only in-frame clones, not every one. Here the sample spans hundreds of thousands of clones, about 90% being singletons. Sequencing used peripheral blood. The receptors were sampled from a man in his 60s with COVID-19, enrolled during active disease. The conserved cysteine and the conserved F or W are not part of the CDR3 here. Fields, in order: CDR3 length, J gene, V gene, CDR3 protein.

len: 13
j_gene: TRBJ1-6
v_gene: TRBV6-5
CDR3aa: ASTQGGRGLTPLH

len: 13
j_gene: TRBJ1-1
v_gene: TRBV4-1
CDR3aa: ASSRDRARNTEAF

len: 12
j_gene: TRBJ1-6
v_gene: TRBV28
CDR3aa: ASSSPVTNSPLH

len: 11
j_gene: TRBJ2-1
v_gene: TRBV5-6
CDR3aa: ASSLQRRREQF

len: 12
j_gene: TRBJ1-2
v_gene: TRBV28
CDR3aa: ASSPRAGTGPYT

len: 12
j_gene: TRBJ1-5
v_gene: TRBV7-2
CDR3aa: ASSLGGANQPQH

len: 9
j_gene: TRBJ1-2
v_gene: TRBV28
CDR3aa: ASSSNYGYT

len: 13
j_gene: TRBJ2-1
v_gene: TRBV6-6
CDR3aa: ASSSGTSMANEQF

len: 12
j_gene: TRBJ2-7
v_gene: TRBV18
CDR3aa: ASSPELGTYEQY

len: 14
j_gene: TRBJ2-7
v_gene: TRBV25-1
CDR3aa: ASSVGPRTGFNEQY

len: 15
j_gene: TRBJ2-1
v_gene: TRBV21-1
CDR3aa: ASSAVTRDRVLDEQF

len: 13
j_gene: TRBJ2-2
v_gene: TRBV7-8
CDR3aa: ASSQGLPGTGELF